The 31 T cell receptor beta chains presented below share a single source sample, sequenced in a study of shared clonotypes between healthy human individuals. Repertoires were generated with immunoSEQ multiplex PCR, while TCRdb's copy carries only in-frame clones and drops some. The sample records some 500,000 clones, around 96% being singletons. Sequences were obtained from naive CD4+ T cells sorted from blood. Subset here: CD45RA+ positively selected. Every receptor here comes from a woman aged 30 to 39 in good health.

The rearrangement joins TRBV2 to TRBJ2-5, with a weak D call TRBD1 (6 bases). The CDR3 spans 13 residues. Germline loops: CDR1 SNHLY, CDR2 FYNNEI. The V gene lost 6 bases and the J gene lost 1 base, with 9 bases spanning the gap. The CDR3: CASRGTSQETQYF. The CDR3 coding sequence is TGTGCCAGCAGGGGGACATCCCAAGAGACCCAGTACTTC.

This rearrangement joins TRBV6-1 to TRBJ2-5; D may be TRBD1 or TRBD2 (5 bases each). Germline CDR1 reads MNHNS; CDR2 reads SASEGT. The CDR3 extends over 14 amino acids. Trimming took off 7 bases at V and 1 base at J, with 13 bases between the two ends. CDR3 sequence: CASIPVGVQETQYF. The CDR3 coding sequence is TGTGCCAGCATTCCCGTGGGGGTCCAAGAGACCCAGTACTTC.

V and J are TRBV28 and TRBJ2-7; D remains ambiguous. V was pared by 6 bases and J by 7 bases, with 13 bases between. The CDR3 contains 12 residues. Germline V CDR1 and CDR2: MDHEN, SYDVKM. CDR3 protein: CASSLDSREQYF. CDR3 coding DNA: TGTGCCAGCAGCCTAGATTCCCGGGAGCAGTACTTC.

The rearrangement joins TRBV28 to TRBJ2-7; D remains unclear. The germline V gene has CDR1 MDHEN and CDR2 SYDVKM. V shed 6 bases and J shed 3 bases, with 6 bases lying between them. The CDR3 is made up of 11 amino acids. As DNA, the CDR3 is TGTGCCAGCAGGCATAACTACGAGCAGTACTTC. This translates into CASRHNYEQYF.

The V and J genes are TRBV28 and TRBJ2-2; no definite D call. CDR1 and CDR2 from the germline V gene are MDHEN and SYDVKM. This CDR3 is 14 amino acids long. V lost 5 bases and J 6 bases, leaving 13 bases between the germline ends. The CDR3 region has the DNA TGTGCCAGCAGTACGCCTCCCTTTTCCGGGGAGCTGTTTTTT. Its protein is CASSTPPFSGELFF. The whole variable domain, remainder taken from reference TRBV28 and TRBJ2-2, is DVKVTQSSRYLVKRTGEKVFLECVQDMDHENMFWYRQDPGLGLRLIYFSYDVKMKEKGDIPEGYSVSREKKERFSLILESASTNQTSMYLCASSTPPFSGELFFGEGSRLTVL.

The V and J genes are TRBV10-1 and TRBJ2-3, with 8 bases that match TRBD2. The germline V gene has CDR1 WNHNN and CDR2 SYGVQD (reference sequence). V was pared by 6 bases and J by 0 bases, with 5 bases of the junction left unmatched. The CDR3 runs 15 residues. CDR3 sequence reads: CASRTTSGSTDTQYF. CDR3 in DNA: TGCGCCAGCAGGACTACTAGCGGAAGCACAGATACGCAGTATTTT.

This clone showed up just once. V and J are TRBV6-5 and TRBJ2-5; possibly TRBD2 for D (6 bases). The end of the DNA aligns better with TRBJ2-7, so the J call may be wrong. The CDR3 consists of 15 residues. CDR1 is MNHEY and CDR2 is SVGAGI in the germline V gene. The CDR3 DNA reads as TGTGCCAGCAGTTACGGGTCCAGCGGGCTCTACGAGCAGTACTTC. Protein: CASSYGSSGLYEQYF.

Regarding this clone: The same CDR3 also results from other DNA sequences found in this sample. The J gene is TRBJ1-2, the V gene TRBV9; the D is unclear. From germline, CDR1 is SGDLS and CDR2 YYNGEE. The CDR3 consists of 13 residues. V was shortened by 0 bases and J by 0 bases, with 3 bases between the two germline ends. CDR3 nucleotides: TGTGCCAGCAGCGTAGCCCCTAACTATGGCTACACCTTC. The encoded protein is CASSVAPNYGYTF.

The rearrangement joins TRBV28 to TRBJ2-7; no reliable D call. Trimming removed 5 bases at V and 4 bases at J, with 9 bases between. The CDR3 totals 12 residues. Germline lookup yields CDR1 MDHEN and CDR2 SYDVKM. The CDR3 here is CASSQPWYEQYF. As DNA, the CDR3 is TGTGCCAGCAGTCAACCCTGGTACGAGCAGTACTTC.

The V gene is TRBV5-1, the J gene TRBJ1-3; the match to TRBD1 covers 7 bases. In germline, CDR1 is SGHRS, CDR2 YFSETQ. The J segment lost 1 base and the V segment lost 3 bases, leaving 10 bases of the junction unmatched. The CDR3 totals 17 residues. The CDR3 is CASSSGQAGLSGNTIYF. CDR3 nucleotide sequence: TGCGCCAGCAGCTCCGGACAGGCGGGCCTTTCTGGAAACACCATATATTTT.

This clone occurred a few times. This chain connects TRBV18 to TRBJ1-2; 8 bases line up with TRBD1. The germline gives CDR1 KGHSH, CDR2 LQKENI. CDR3 length: 14 amino acids. The ends lost 2 bases at V and 5 bases at J; junction bases unmatched: 4. The CDR3 region has the DNA TGTGCCAGCTCACCAGGGACAGGATCATATGGCTACACCTTC. This encodes CASSPGTGSYGYTF.

The V call is TRBV4-2, the J call TRBJ2-7; tentative D call: TRBD2 (6 bases). Trimming stripped 3 bases from V and 0 bases from J, with 36 bases between. Per germline, CDR1 LGHNA and CDR2 YNFKEQ. The CDR3 sequence is 23 residues long. CDR3 sequence: CASSQPAFDLPGLPITSSYEQYF. In nucleotides, the CDR3 is TGTGCCAGCAGCCAGCCGGCCTTTGATTTACCGGGACTCCCAATAACAAGCTCCTACGAGCAGTACTTC.

The chain employs TRBV6-4 and TRBJ1-3; perhaps TRBD1 as D (5 bases). Germline V gives CDR1 MRHNA, CDR2 SNTAGT. Trimming pared 5 bases from V and 1 base from J, leaving 15 bases between. CDR3 length: 16 amino acids. In DNA, the CDR3 is TGTGCCAGCAGTAGAGAGACAGAAGAGTCTGGAAACACCATATATTTT. Translation: CASSRETEESGNTIYF.

The chain recombines TRBV9 with TRBJ2-7; maybe TRBD1 (5 bases). This CDR3 has 13 residues. CDR1 is SGDLS and CDR2 is YYNGEE in the germline V gene. V was pared by 0 bases and J by 6 bases, with 10 bases between. The CDR3 reads CASSVAGQGEQYF. As DNA, the CDR3 is TGTGCCAGCAGCGTAGCTGGCCAGGGCGAGCAGTACTTC.

J is TRBJ1-1 and V is TRBV7-9; TRBD1 matches 7 bases. CDR3 length: 14 residues. The J segment lost 2 bases and the V segment lost 4 bases, leaving 4 bases of the junction unmatched. In germline, CDR1 is SEHNR, CDR2 FQNEAQ (reference sequence). The CDR3 reads CASSSRGDNTEAFF. CDR3 DNA sequence: TGTGCCAGCAGCTCCAGGGGGGATAACACTGAAGCTTTCTTT.

This chain uses TRBV6-5 with TRBJ2-7; 8 bases are a match to TRBD2. Germline V CDR1 and CDR2: MNHEY, SVGAGI. The junction had 13 bases not matched to a gene; V was cut back by 10 bases and J by 2 bases. CDR3 length equals 15 residues. DNA of the CDR3: TGTGCCACCCTAAGCTATAGCGGGGCTACCTACGAGCAGTACTTC. The encoded protein is CATLSYSGATYEQYF.

The V gene is TRBV5-5, the J gene TRBJ2-7; D unclear. This CDR3 comprises 16 residues. V shed 4 bases and J shed 2 bases, with 19 bases lying between them. Germline V lookup: CDR1 SGHKS, CDR2 YYEKEE (reference sequence). CDR3 DNA sequence: TGTGCCAGCAGCAGCGTCCCGACCCCTCCCACCTACGAGCAGTACTTC. It specifies CASSSVPTPPTYEQYF.

This clone appeared a single time. The genes are TRBV28 and TRBJ2-1, with 16 bases matching TRBD2. Germline values: CDR1 MDHEN, CDR2 SYDVKM. V gave up 3 bases and J gave up 14 bases; unmatched junction bases: 7. CDR3 size: 15 residues. The CDR3 coding sequence is TGTGCCAGCAGTTTCGGGACTAGCGGGAGGGCCCATAAGTTCTTC. Translation gives CASSFGTSGRAHKFF.

The chain couples TRBV5-1 to TRBJ2-6; possible D gene TRBD1, 5 bases. This CDR3 region has 17 residues. CDR1 and CDR2 from the germline V gene are SGHRS and YFSETQ. V lost 1 base and J 3 bases, leaving 14 bases between the germline ends. The CDR3 sequence is CASSLSIGAIGANVLTF. In DNA, the CDR3 is TGCGCCAGCAGCTTGTCTATTGGGGCGATTGGGGCCAACGTCCTGACTTTC.

This chain uses TRBV15 with TRBJ1-5; 9 bases line up with TRBD1. This CDR3 spans 16 amino acids. CDR1 and CDR2 from the germline V gene are LNHNV and YYDKDF (reference sequence). With V trimmed by 3 bases and J by 4 bases, 7 bases remained unmatched. For the CDR3, the DNA is TGTGCCACCAGCAGGGGCCAGGGACAGGGTAATCAGCCCCAGCATTTT. Translating gives CATSRGQGQGNQPQHF.

This clone was found once. This rearrangement joins TRBV4-2 to TRBJ2-1, with D maybe TRBD1 (6 bases). Trimming removed 2 bases from V and 8 bases from J, with 16 bases in between. The CDR3 has 15 residues. In germline, CDR1 is LGHNA, CDR2 YNFKEQ. CDR3 DNA sequence: TGTGCCAGCAGCCAACTCCTACAGGGATTTGATGAGCAGTTCTTC. It encodes CASSQLLQGFDEQFF.

This clone was detected once. The V call is TRBV5-4, the J call TRBJ2-7; D unclear. CDR3 length equals 16 residues. From germline, CDR1 is SGHNT and CDR2 YYREEE (reference sequence). The V end lost 4 bases, the J end lost 0 bases, and 17 bases lay between the germline ends. This chain's CDR3 is CASSQTIDLRSYEQYF. DNA for the CDR3: TGTGCCAGCAGCCAAACAATAGACTTACGCTCCTACGAGCAGTACTTC.

The CDR3 loop reads CASSPDRGGTEAFF. CDR3 DNA sequence: TGTGCCAGCTCACCAGACCGGGGAGGAACTGAAGCTTTCTTT. This rearrangement joins TRBV18 to TRBJ1-1; D gene ambiguous. Germline V gene sequence: CDR1 KGHSH, CDR2 LQKENI. The CDR3 loop spans 14 amino acids. Trimming shortened V by 2 bases and J by 5 bases, and 12 bases separated the two germline ends.

The genes are TRBV9 and TRBJ2-1, with TRBD2 matching 8 bases. The germline V gene encodes CDR1 SGDLS and CDR2 YYNGEE. Trimming at V came to 3 bases and at J to 5 bases, leaving 7 bases not matched to a gene. CDR3 length equals 15 residues. The CDR3 loop is CASSATSGEHNEQFF. CDR3 sequence (DNA): TGTGCCAGCAGCGCCACTAGCGGAGAACACAATGAGCAGTTCTTC.

The V call is TRBV18, the J call TRBJ2-6, with 7 positions matching TRBD2. This CDR3 has 14 amino acids. The germline V gene encodes CDR1 KGHSH and CDR2 LQKENI. V lost 8 bases, J lost 2 bases, and 3 bases stayed unmatched. In DNA form, the CDR3 reads TGTGCCAGCGCAGCGGGGCCTGGGGCCAACGTCCTGACTTTC. Translating it yields CASAAGPGANVLTF.

The V gene is TRBV19, the J gene TRBJ2-1; TRBD2 matches at 8 bases. This CDR3 is built from 13 residues. Germline CDR1 LNHDA, CDR2 SQIVND (reference sequence). The V segment lost 7 bases and the J segment 6 bases; nucleotides outside the gene matches: 5. CDR3 protein: CASKAGVGNEQFF. The CDR3 DNA reads as TGTGCCAGTAAAGCGGGAGTAGGCAATGAGCAGTTCTTC.

The chain uses TRBV11-2 and TRBJ2-6; D remains unclear. The CDR3 loop spans 15 amino acids. The V end lost 4 bases, the J end lost 0 bases, and 7 bases lay between the germline ends. CDR1 is SGHAT and CDR2 is FQNNGV in the germline V gene. The DNA of the CDR3 is TGTGCCAGCAGCTACGACGGCTCTGGGGCCAACGTCCTGACTTTC. It encodes CASSYDGSGANVLTF.

The chain carries TRBV6-1 and TRBJ2-4; perhaps TRBD2 as D (5 bases). Trimming cost V 3 bases and J 0 bases, with 12 bases left between them. Germline values: CDR1 MNHNS, CDR2 SASEGT. The CDR3 is 16 residues long. The CDR3 loop is CASSEKRRLAKNIQYF. For the CDR3, the DNA is TGTGCCAGCAGTGAGAAGCGGCGACTAGCCAAAAACATTCAGTACTTC.

V gene TRBV7-3 combines with J gene TRBJ2-7; 7 bases match TRBD2. After removal of 5 bases from V and 5 bases from J, the junction contained 9 bases not matched to a gene. The CDR3 spans 14 residues. The V gene's germline CDR1 is SGHTA and CDR2 FQGTGA. CDR3 sequence reads: CASSNGDYLHEQYF. As DNA, the CDR3 is TGTGCCAGCAGCAACGGGGACTATCTTCACGAGCAGTACTTC.

This clone has a single count. This chain connects TRBV4-1 to TRBJ2-1; 9 bases fit TRBD2. The CDR3 extends over 16 amino acids. Looked up from germline, CDR1 is MGHRA and CDR2 is YSYEKL. Trimming at V came to 2 bases and at J to 6 bases, leaving 8 bases not matched to a gene. CDR3 sequence: CASSQLLAGPPNEQFF. The CDR3 nucleotides are TGCGCCAGCAGCCAACTACTAGCGGGCCCCCCCAATGAGCAGTTCTTC.

This chain connects TRBV14 to TRBJ1-3; D is undetermined. The V and J ends lost 2 bases and 2 bases respectively, with 19 bases between them. CDR3 length equals 18 residues. Germline V gene lookup returns CDR1 SGHDN and CDR2 FVKESK. For the CDR3, the DNA is TGTGCCAGCAGCCAATCTCTTCGTCTGACGGTTCCTGGAAACACCATATATTTT. Protein sequence: CASSQSLRLTVPGNTIYF.